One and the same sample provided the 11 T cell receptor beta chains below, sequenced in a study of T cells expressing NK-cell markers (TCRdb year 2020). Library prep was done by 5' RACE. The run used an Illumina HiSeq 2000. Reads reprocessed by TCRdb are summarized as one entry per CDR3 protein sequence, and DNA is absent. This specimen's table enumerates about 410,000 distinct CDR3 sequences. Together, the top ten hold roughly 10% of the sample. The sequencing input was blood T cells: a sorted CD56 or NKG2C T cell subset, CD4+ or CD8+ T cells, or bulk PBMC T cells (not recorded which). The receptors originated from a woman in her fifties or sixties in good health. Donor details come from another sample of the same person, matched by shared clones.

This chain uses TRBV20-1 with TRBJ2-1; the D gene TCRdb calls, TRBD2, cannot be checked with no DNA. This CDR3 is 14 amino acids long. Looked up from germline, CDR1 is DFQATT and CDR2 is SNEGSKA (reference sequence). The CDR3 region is CSARAQRKNNEQFF.

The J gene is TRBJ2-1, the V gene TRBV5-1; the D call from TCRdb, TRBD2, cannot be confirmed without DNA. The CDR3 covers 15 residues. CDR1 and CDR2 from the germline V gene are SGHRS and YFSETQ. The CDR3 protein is CASSSSGSLHNEQFF.

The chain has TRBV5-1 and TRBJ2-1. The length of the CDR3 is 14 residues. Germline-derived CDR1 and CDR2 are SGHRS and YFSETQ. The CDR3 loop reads CASSLRETYNEQFF.

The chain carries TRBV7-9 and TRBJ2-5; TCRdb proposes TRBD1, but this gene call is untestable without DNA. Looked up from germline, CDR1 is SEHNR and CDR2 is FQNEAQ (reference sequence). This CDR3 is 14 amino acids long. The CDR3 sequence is CASSRVGEEETQYF.

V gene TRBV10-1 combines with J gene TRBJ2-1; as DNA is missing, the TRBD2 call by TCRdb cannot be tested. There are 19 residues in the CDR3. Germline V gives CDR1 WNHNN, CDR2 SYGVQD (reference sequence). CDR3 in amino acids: CASSESGRGSPSSYNEQFF.

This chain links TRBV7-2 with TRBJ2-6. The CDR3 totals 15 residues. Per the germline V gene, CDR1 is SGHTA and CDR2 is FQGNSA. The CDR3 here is CASSFGNAGANVLTF.

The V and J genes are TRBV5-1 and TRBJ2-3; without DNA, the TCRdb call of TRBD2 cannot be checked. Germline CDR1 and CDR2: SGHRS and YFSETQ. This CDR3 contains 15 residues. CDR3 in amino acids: CASGPGLAASDTQYF. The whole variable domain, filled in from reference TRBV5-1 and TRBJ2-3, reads KAGVTQTPRYLIKTRGQQVTLSCSPISGHRSVSWYQQTPGQGLQFLFEYFSETQRNKGNFPGRFSGRQFSNSRSEMNVSTLELGDSALYLCASGPGLAASDTQYFGPGTRLTVL.

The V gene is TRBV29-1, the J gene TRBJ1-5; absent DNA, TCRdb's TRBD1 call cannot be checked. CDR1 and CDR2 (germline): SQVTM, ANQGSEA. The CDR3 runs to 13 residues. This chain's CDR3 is CSARQGPNQPQHF.

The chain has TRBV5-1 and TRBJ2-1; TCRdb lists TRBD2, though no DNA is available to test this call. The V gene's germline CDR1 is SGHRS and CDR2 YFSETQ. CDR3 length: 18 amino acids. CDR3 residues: CASSPGLAGSRTNNEQFF.

CDR3 region: CSVEGASGNNYGYTF. The genes are TRBV29-1 and TRBJ1-2; TCRdb gives TRBD1 as the D gene, but with no DNA this cannot be confirmed. Looked up from germline, CDR1 is SQVTM and CDR2 is ANQGSEA. The CDR3 has 15 residues.

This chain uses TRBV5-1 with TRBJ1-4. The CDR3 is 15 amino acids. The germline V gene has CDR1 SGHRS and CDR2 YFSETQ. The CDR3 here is CASSLTGRGNEKLFF.